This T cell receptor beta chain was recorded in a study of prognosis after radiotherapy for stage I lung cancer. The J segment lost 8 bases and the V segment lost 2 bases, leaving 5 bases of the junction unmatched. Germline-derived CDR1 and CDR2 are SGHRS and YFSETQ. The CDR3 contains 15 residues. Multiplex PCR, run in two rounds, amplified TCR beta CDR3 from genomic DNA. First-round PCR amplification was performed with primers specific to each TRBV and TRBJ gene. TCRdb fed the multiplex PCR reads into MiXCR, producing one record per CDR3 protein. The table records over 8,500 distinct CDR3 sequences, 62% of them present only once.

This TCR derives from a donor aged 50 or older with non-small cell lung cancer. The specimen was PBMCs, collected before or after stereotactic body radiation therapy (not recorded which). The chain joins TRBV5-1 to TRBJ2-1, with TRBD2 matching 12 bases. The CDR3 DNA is TGCGCCAGCAGCTTACTAGCGGGAGGCGGCGATGAGCAGTTCTTC. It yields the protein CASSLLAGGGDEQFF.